This T cell receptor (beta chain) was documented in a study of blood T cell repertoires in COVID-19. Across the study: Acute and convalescent COVID-19 samples came from the United States, Italy and Spain. From T cells, B-cell-depleted T cells, or PBMCs came the material, which was cDNA or gDNA.

V lost 1 base and J lost 6; bases outside the gene matches: 15. This CDR3 is built from 18 residues. From germline, CDR1 is MGHRA and CDR2 YSYEKL. As handled by the study authors: Cell counts per sample came from amplifying reference gene primers. The repertoire was sequenced with immunoSEQ multiplex PCR; TCRdb's copy has only in-frame clones and lacks some. The DNA gave D and trimming, while V, J and clone size come from that table. The sample shows roughly 120,000 clones, approximately 80% of them seen only once. V is TRBV4-1 and J is TRBJ1-5; 7 bases are shared with TRBD1. This TCR came from a man in his fifties with acute or convalescent COVID-19. The source material was peripheral blood. CDR3: CASSQALRRGRVGQPQHF. CDR3 sequence (DNA): TGCGCCAGCAGCCAAGCACTACGGAGGGGGCGCGTTGGTCAGCCCCAGCATTTT.